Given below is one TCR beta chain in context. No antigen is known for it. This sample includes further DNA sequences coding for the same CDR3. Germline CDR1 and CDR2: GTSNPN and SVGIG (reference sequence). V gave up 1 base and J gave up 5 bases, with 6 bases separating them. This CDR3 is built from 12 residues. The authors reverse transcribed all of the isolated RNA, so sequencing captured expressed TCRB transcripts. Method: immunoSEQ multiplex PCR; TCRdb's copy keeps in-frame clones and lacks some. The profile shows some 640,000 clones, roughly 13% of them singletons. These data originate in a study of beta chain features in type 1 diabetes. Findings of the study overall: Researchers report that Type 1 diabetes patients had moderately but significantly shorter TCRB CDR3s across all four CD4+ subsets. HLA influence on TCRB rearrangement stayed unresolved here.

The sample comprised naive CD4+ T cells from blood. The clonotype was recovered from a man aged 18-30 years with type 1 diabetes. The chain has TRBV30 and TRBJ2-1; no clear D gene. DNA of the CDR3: TGTGCCTGGAGTGGGGTAGACAATGAGCAGTTCTTC. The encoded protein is CAWSGVDNEQFF.